This TCR beta chain appears in the sequencing data of a study of shared clonotypes between healthy human individuals. Sequencing of unsorted PBMC DNA was carried out using ten immunoSEQ deep assay plates. Measured with immunoSEQ multiplex PCR; TCRdb has only the in-frame clones, and not every one. The sample contains roughly 510,000 clones, 60% to 80% of which appear only once. Germline CDR1 SGHAT, CDR2 FQNNGV. V lost 0 bases and J 4 bases, leaving 9 bases between the germline ends. This CDR3 is 14 amino acids long. There were only Caucasian adults among the donors, and all lived in Nashville, Tennessee. Unsorted samples used tens of millions of PBMCs for genomic DNA.

The chain is built from TRBV11-2 and TRBJ1-2, with D perhaps matching TRBD1 (5 bases). Material: PBMCs. This TCR came from a woman in her thirties or forties in good health. Some clones in this sample may be carry-over from other donors' samples. The CDR3 bases are TGTGCCAGCAGCTTAGATGGGACGTTCTATGGCTACACCTTC. It encodes CASSLDGTFYGYTF.